The present T cell receptor (beta chain) was sequenced within a study of CD8+CD57+ T cells in acquired aplastic anemia. Across the whole study: Across the sorted CD4+ and CD8+ cells, DNA amounts averaged about 3.1 ug.

Researchers used genomic DNA as the template to profile TCR beta VDJ and CDR3. TCRdb re-called the reads through MiXCR, storing one row per CDR3 protein. This repertoire shows some 170,000 distinct CDR3 sequences, about 70% found once; its top ten account for 35% to 60%. Note on this clonotype: The antigen remains undetermined.

Those patients picked for sequencing had displayed CD8+CD57+ cell expansion on flow cytometry. Findings of the study overall: Patients had twenty-nine CD8+ CDR3 sequences in common with controls (the shared set).

Sequences were obtained from sorted CD4+, CD8+, or CD8+CD57+ T cells (not recorded which) from PBMCs. The receptor was derived from a human donor with aplastic anemia.

The CDR3 bases are TGCGCCAGCCGGGGAGGGACCCAGTACTTC. Its translation is CASRGGTQYF. The genes are TRBV10-2 and TRBJ2-5, with D maybe TRBD2 (6 bases). Trimming left V 8 bases short and J 7 bases short, with 8 bases between. The CDR3 runs to 10 residues. Looked up from germline, CDR1 is WSHSY and CDR2 is SAAADI.